This T cell receptor beta chain originates from a study of blood T cell repertoires in COVID-19. Study overall: PBMCs, B-cell-depleted T cells, or T cells were the source of the cDNA or gDNA that made up the material.

Germline CDR1 and CDR2: SGDLS and YYNGEE. The CDR3 has 14 residues. Trimming took off 0 bases at V and 9 bases at J, with 13 bases between the two ends. The table came from immunoSEQ multiplex PCR; TCRdb's copy has only in-frame clones and leaves some out. The sample yields just under 250,000 clones, around 89% seen once. This clonotype originated in a woman aged 25 to 39 who had recovered from COVID-19. The chain is built from TRBV9 and TRBJ2-1; tentatively, D is TRBD2 (6 bases). Sequencing was performed on PBMCs or T cells enriched from blood (not recorded which). The chain's CDR3 is CASSVGGASAEQFF. In nucleotides, the CDR3 is TGTGCCAGCAGCGTAGGAGGGGCTAGCGCTGAGCAGTTCTTC. The full variable domain, completed using reference TRBV9 and TRBJ2-1, is DSGVTQTPKHLITATGQRVTLRCSPRSGDLSVYWYQQSLDQGLQFLIQYYNGEERAKGNILERFSAQQFPDLHSELNLSSLELGDSALYFCASSVGGASAEQFFGPGTRLTVL.